This TCR beta chain comes out of a study of prognosis after radiotherapy for stage I lung cancer. For the study at large: The period between early 2018 and early 2019 saw the enrollment of stage I non-small cell lung cancer patients. General study findings and limits: Reportedly, TRBV and TRBJ gene usage differed by presence of metastases in patients. Following stereotactic body radiation therapy, patients who went on to develop distant metastases had lower Shannon entropy.

Note on this clonotype: Its antigen is unidentified.

Researchers used two-round multiplex PCR to amplify TCR beta CDR3 starting from genomic DNA. The use of primers specific to each TRBV and TRBJ gene characterized first-round PCR. TCRdb called the multiplex PCR reads again in MiXCR, with one record for every CDR3 protein. The profile shows 30,000 to 40,000 distinct CDR3 sequences, around a third of them singletons. J gave up 6 bases and V 0 bases, and 8 bases lay outside the gene matches. Germline CDR1 DFQATT, CDR2 SNEGSKA (reference sequence). The CDR3 length is 16 residues. Sample collection consisted of roughly 5.9 milliliters of peripheral blood drawn at each of two time points.

The sequencing used PBMCs, collected before or after stereotactic body radiation therapy (not recorded which). The J gene is TRBJ2-3, the V gene TRBV20-1; 11 positions match TRBD2. The sequence was obtained from a donor over 45 with non-small cell lung cancer. CDR3 sequence reads: CSAREASGRPVDTQYF. CDR3 bases: TGCAGTGCTAGAGAGGCTAGCGGGAGGCCGGTGGATACGCAGTATTTT.